The clone carrying this T cell receptor beta chain was detected a few times. V was cut by 2 bases and J by 1 base, with 10 bases left in between. The germline V gene encodes CDR1 SGHRS and CDR2 YFSETQ. CDR3 length: 15 residues. Cohort 3 donors were reported recovered after two negative PCRs, clearance, or symptom resolution. The sample is drawn from a study of blood T cell repertoires in COVID-19. In the study's own analysis: Nucleated cell counts were estimated from reference gene primer amplification. The table came from immunoSEQ multiplex PCR; TCRdb's copy has only in-frame clones and leaves some out. That table furnishes V, J and clone size, whereas the DNA furnished D and trimming. The sample lists roughly 400,000 clones; approximately 90% were seen once.

The chain links TRBV5-1 to TRBJ1-5; perhaps TRBD1 as D (6 bases). This sequence was found in a woman in her forties or fifties who had recovered from COVID-19. Sequencing was performed on PBMCs or T cells enriched from blood (not recorded which). The CDR3 reads CASSFGDRSNQPQHF. CDR3 sequence (DNA): TGCGCCAGCAGCTTTGGAGACAGGAGCAATCAGCCCCAGCATTTT.